The 27 T cell receptor beta chains below were found in one sample sequenced in a study of response to subunit inactivated influenza vaccine. TCRdb re-called the RT-PCR reads through MiXCR, storing one row per CDR3 protein. The table includes around 760,000 distinct CDR3 sequences, approximately 15% detected once. This sample comprised PBMCs from blood, obtained 14 days before vaccination. These receptors all come from a man aged 45 to 65 who received an inactivated influenza vaccine.

This sequence joins TRBV12-3 or TRBV12-4 and TRBJ2-3, with D possibly TRBD2 on 6 matching bases. Trimming stripped 5 bases from V and 0 bases from J, with 15 bases between. The CDR3 has 16 amino acids. The CDR3 reads CASSANWRGSTDTQYF. CDR3 bases: TGTGCCAGCAGTGCGAATTGGCGGGGTAGCACAGATACGCAGTATTTT.

The sample holds a few counts of this clonotype. The chain couples TRBV6-2 or TRBV6-3 to TRBJ2-1, with D perhaps matching TRBD2 (7 bases). The CDR3 consists of 15 residues. Germline CDR1 reads MNHEY; CDR2 reads SVGEGT. Deletions cut 6 bases from V and 4 bases from J, with 16 bases between. Here the CDR3 DNA reads TGTGCCAGCAGACCTACAGGGAGGGCGTACAATGAGCAGTTCTTC. This sequence encodes CASRPTGRAYNEQFF.

This chain joins TRBV6-2 or TRBV6-3 and TRBJ2-1, with D possibly TRBD2 on 5 matching bases. CDR3 length: 21 amino acids. Trimming stripped 2 bases from V and 5 bases from J, with 31 bases between. The germline V gene encodes CDR1 MNHEY and CDR2 SVGEGT. CDR3 region: CASSYNTLGLFALQAHNEQFF. The CDR3 DNA reads TGTGCCAGCAGTTACAATACCCTAGGACTCTTCGCGCTGCAAGCACACAATGAGCAGTTCTTC.

DNA for the CDR3: TGTGCCAGCAGCAAGACGGGACAGGGAGATCAGCCCCAGCATTTT. This encodes CASSKTGQGDQPQHF. J is TRBJ1-5 and V is TRBV4-2, with 9 bases fitting TRBD1. CDR3 length: 15 amino acids. After removal of 5 bases from V and 5 bases from J, the junction contained 7 bases not matched to a gene. Looked up from germline, CDR1 is LGHNA and CDR2 is YNFKEQ.

This clonotype was picked up a small number of times. The chain is built from TRBV12-3 or TRBV12-4 and TRBJ1-4; no firm D call. The CDR3 consists of 15 residues. V lost 5 bases and J 9 bases, leaving 19 bases between the germline ends. CDR3 sequence (DNA): TGTGCCAGCAGTGGGGAAGGGTTGAATCGTCAAAAACTGTTTTTT. Protein: CASSGEGLNRQKLFF.

This clonotype was picked up a small number of times. The chain combines TRBV28 with TRBJ1-3, with D unresolved. Germline V CDR1 and CDR2: MDHEN, SYDVKM. V was trimmed by 1 base and J by 4 bases, leaving 11 bases between them. This CDR3 spans 15 amino acids. This CDR3 reads CASSLYRSGGNTIYF. For the CDR3, the DNA is TGTGCCAGCAGTTTATATAGGTCAGGCGGAAACACCATATATTTT. Combining the CDR3 with reference TRBV28 and TRBJ1-3 gives the whole variable domain DVKVTQSSRYLVKRTGEKVFLECVQDMDHENMFWYRQDPGLGLRLIYFSYDVKMKEKGDIPEGYSVSREKKERFSLILESASTNQTSMYLCASSLYRSGGNTIYFGEGSWLTVV.

This sequence joins TRBV7-2 and TRBJ1-2, with D possibly being TRBD1 (6 bases). V lost 3 bases and J lost 6, with 14 bases in between. Germline CDR1 is SGHTA and CDR2 is FQGNSA. CDR3 length equals 14 residues. The CDR3 DNA sequence: TGTGCCAGCAGCTTCGGGGGGGGCGCGAATGGCTACACCTTC. Its protein product is CASSFGGGANGYTF.

The rearrangement links TRBV10-2 to TRBJ1-6; D possibly corresponds to TRBD1 (5 bases). CDR1 is WSHSY, CDR2 SAAADI, per germline. This CDR3 has 15 residues. V lost 8 bases and J 9 bases, leaving 20 bases between the germline ends. The CDR3 coding sequence is TGCGCCAGCGGACCAGGGATTTCGGGGATTTCACCCCTCCACTTT. Its protein product is CASGPGISGISPLHF.

The chain couples TRBV7-3 to TRBJ2-1; D is unresolved. V dropped 4 bases and J dropped 0 bases, with 16 bases sitting between them. CDR1 and CDR2 (germline): SGHTA, FQGTGA. There are 17 residues in the CDR3. The CDR3 DNA sequence: TGTGCCAGCAGCTCTCTCAAGGTGAGTCTCTCCTACAATGAGCAGTTCTTC. Protein product: CASSSLKVSLSYNEQFF.

The chain employs TRBV6-2 or TRBV6-3 and TRBJ2-7; D not certain. This CDR3 is built from 12 residues. V lost 2 bases to trimming and J lost 2 bases, with 4 bases between them. Germline V gene data show CDR1 as MNHEY and CDR2 as SVGEGT. In DNA, the CDR3 is TGTGCCAGCAGTTACGGTCCCTACGAGCAGTACTTC. Its protein product is CASSYGPYEQYF.

This clonotype has only a few counts. The genes are TRBV10-3 and TRBJ2-3, with a tentative D call TRBD2 (7 bases). The CDR3 runs 14 residues. V was clipped by 5 bases and J by 2 bases, with 11 bases between them. CDR1 is ENHRY and CDR2 is SYGVKD in the germline V gene. The CDR3 sequence is CAISRGATTDTQYF. In DNA form, the CDR3 reads TGTGCCATCAGTCGGGGGGCGACCACAGATACGCAGTATTTT.

In DNA, the CDR3 is TGTGCCAGCAGCGTAGGAGGTAGCGGGACAGGCGAGCAGTACTTC. Translation gives CASSVGGSGTGEQYF. The rearrangement links TRBV9 to TRBJ2-7; tentatively, D is TRBD1 or TRBD2 (8 bases each). Trimming cost V 0 bases and J 6 bases, with 16 bases left between them. The CDR3 loop spans 15 amino acids. The germline V gene has CDR1 SGDLS and CDR2 YYNGEE.

This clonotype was recorded a few times. The V gene is TRBV7-2, the J gene TRBJ2-7; D not resolved. This CDR3 has 14 residues. Germline values: CDR1 SGHTA, CDR2 FQGNSA. The V end lost 5 bases, the J end lost 0 bases, and 11 bases lay between the germline ends. In DNA, the CDR3 is TGTGCCAGCAGCCAATTGCAGGCCTCCTACGAGCAGTACTTC. Its protein product is CASSQLQASYEQYF.

V is TRBV5-1 and J is TRBJ2-1; TRBD1 matches 7 bases. Germline V gene lookup returns CDR1 SGHRS and CDR2 YFSETQ. CDR3 size: 15 residues. V gave up 1 base and J gave up 4 bases; unmatched junction bases: 5. The chain's CDR3 is CASSLTGQEYNEQFF. The CDR3 DNA reads as TGCGCCAGCAGCTTGACTGGACAGGAATACAATGAGCAGTTCTTC.

This clonotype showed up just a few times. The chain employs TRBV20-1 and TRBJ2-3, with D unresolved. The CDR3 totals 13 residues. Germline loops: CDR1 DFQATT, CDR2 SNEGSKA (reference sequence). V was shortened by 6 bases and J by 6 bases, with 16 bases between the two germline ends. As DNA, the CDR3 is TGCAGTGCCCGGTGGCAACCCTTCGATACGCAGTATTTT. Encoded protein: CSARWQPFDTQYF.

This clonotype was seen repeatedly, ten times or more. The CDR3 is CSAETGTVQETQYF. CDR3 DNA: TGCAGTGCCGAAACTGGGACAGTCCAAGAGACCCAGTACTTC. The V and J genes are TRBV20-1 and TRBJ2-5, with 7 bases matching TRBD1. With V trimmed by 6 bases and J by 1 base, 8 bases remained unmatched. The germline CDR1 and CDR2 sequences are DFQATT and SNEGSKA (reference sequence). The CDR3 sequence is 14 residues long.

The gene calls are TRBV27 and TRBJ2-2; D gene unclear. This CDR3 comprises 14 residues. The germline CDR1 and CDR2 sequences are MNHEY and SMNVEV (reference sequence). The ends were cut back, 5 bases at V and 1 base at J, with 8 bases in the middle. CDR3 protein: CASSTTWNTGELFF. CDR3 in DNA: TGTGCCAGCAGTACTACATGGAACACCGGGGAGCTGTTTTTT.

The rearrangement uses TRBV11-3 and TRBJ1-2, with D tentatively TRBD1 (6 bases). Germline V gene data show CDR1 as SGHNT and CDR2 as YENEEA. The CDR3 sequence is 17 residues long. Trimming stripped 7 bases from V and 2 bases from J, with 23 bases between. CDR3 bases: TGTGCCAGCACCGCTCGGAAGCGGGGGCCCGGGAACTATGGCTACACCTTC. As protein: CASTARKRGPGNYGYTF.

V usage is TRBV11-2 and J usage is TRBJ2-7; 12 bases are a match to TRBD2. The germline CDR1 and CDR2 sequences are SGHAT and FQNNGV. With 1 base clipped from V and 3 bases from J, the junction kept 1 base outside the gene matches. The CDR3 is 15 amino acids. The CDR3 reads CASSLVLAGGYEQYF. Here the CDR3 DNA reads TGTGCCAGCAGCTTAGTACTAGCGGGGGGCTACGAGCAGTACTTC. The full variable domain, completed using reference TRBV11-2 and TRBJ2-7, is EAGVAQSPRYKIIEKRQSVAFWCNPISGHATLYWYQQILGQGPKLLIQFQNNGVVDDSQLPKDRFSAERLKGVDSTLKIQPAKLEDSAVYLCASSLVLAGGYEQYFGPGTRLTVT.

The V gene is TRBV20-1, the J gene TRBJ2-7; 8 bases fit TRBD2. V lost 1 base to trimming and J lost 6 bases; unmatched junction nucleotides: 11. The CDR3 has 15 amino acids. Germline V gene lookup returns CDR1 DFQATT and CDR2 SNEGSKA (reference sequence). CDR3 sequence reads: CSARVSGTSPPEQYF. DNA for the CDR3: TGCAGTGCTAGAGTGAGTGGGACTAGTCCTCCCGAGCAGTACTTC.

The chain couples TRBV4-1 to TRBJ2-7, with 9 bases identical to TRBD2. The length of the CDR3 is 18 residues. The trim removed 1 base at V and 2 bases at J, leaving 12 bases unmatched. Germline V gene data show CDR1 as MGHRA and CDR2 as YSYEKL. CDR3 DNA: TGCGCCAGCAGCCAAGCCGCCTTCCGAGCGGGGGGCACCTACGAGCAGTACTTC. The encoded protein is CASSQAAFRAGGTYEQYF.

V usage is TRBV30 and J usage is TRBJ2-7, with 7 bases matching TRBD2. After removal of 3 bases from V and 2 bases from J, the junction contained 10 bases not matched to a gene. The CDR3 has 15 amino acids. From germline, CDR1 is GTSNPN and CDR2 SVGIG (reference sequence). The CDR3 sequence is CAWSGEGGIAYEQYF. The CDR3 DNA is TGTGCCTGGAGCGGGGAGGGAGGGATCGCCTACGAGCAGTACTTC.

The chain has TRBV6-2 or TRBV6-3 and TRBJ2-7; 11 bases are shared with TRBD1. In germline, CDR1 is MNHEY, CDR2 SVGEGT. CDR3 length: 16 amino acids. With V trimmed by 2 bases and J by 5 bases, 8 bases remained unmatched. The CDR3 spells CASSYILGQGAHEQYF. The CDR3 nucleotides are TGTGCCAGCAGTTACATCCTCGGACAGGGGGCCCACGAGCAGTACTTC.

This clonotype was seen a few times. The V gene is TRBV29-1, the J gene TRBJ2-7, with unresolved D. V gave up 1 base and J gave up 6 bases, with 10 bases separating them. CDR1 SQVTM and CDR2 ANQGSEA come from the germline V gene. The CDR3 runs 12 residues. The CDR3 bases are TGCAGCGTTGAAGTCGGACCTAGCGAGCAGTACTTC. It specifies CSVEVGPSEQYF.

The chain has TRBV28 and TRBJ2-1; 10 bases agree with TRBD1. Germline values: CDR1 MDHEN, CDR2 SYDVKM. The CDR3 is 17 residues long. The trim removed 4 bases at V and 1 base at J, leaving 7 bases unmatched. CDR3 sequence (DNA): TGTGCCAGCAGTTCTGGACAGGGGGTTGAATCCTACAATGAGCAGTTCTTC. As protein: CASSSGQGVESYNEQFF. The whole variable domain, remainder taken from reference TRBV28 and TRBJ2-1, is DVKVTQSSRYLVKRTGEKVFLECVQDMDHENMFWYRQDPGLGLRLIYFSYDVKMKEKGDIPEGYSVSREKKERFSLILESASTNQTSMYLCASSSGQGVESYNEQFFGPGTRLTVL.

The CDR3 reads CSASGTGSPYEQYF. Written as DNA, the CDR3 is TGCAGTGCCAGCGGGACAGGGTCACCCTACGAGCAGTACTTC. The chain has TRBV20-1 and TRBJ2-7, with TRBD1 matching 9 bases. This CDR3 is built from 14 residues. J lost 2 bases, V lost 6 bases, and 8 bases had no gene match. Germline CDR1 DFQATT, CDR2 SNEGSKA (reference sequence).

The CDR3 sequence: CASSRTSGSLHEQFF. CDR3 sequence (DNA): TGTGCCAGCAGTCGGACTAGCGGGAGTCTCCATGAGCAGTTCTTC. The chain has TRBV11-2 and TRBJ2-1, with 13 bases identical to TRBD2. Germline assignment: CDR1 SGHAT and CDR2 FQNNGV. The trim removed 6 bases at V and 8 bases at J, leaving 7 bases unmatched. The CDR3 extends over 15 amino acids.